The sequence of this T cell receptor (beta chain) was determined in a study of blood T cell repertoires in COVID-19. Study summary: The United States, Italy and Spain were the sources of the acute and convalescent COVID-19 samples. T cells, B-cell-depleted T cells, or PBMCs provided the cDNA or gDNA that served as material.

As originally analysed: For nucleated cells, counts were estimated from reference gene primer amplification. TCRdb keeps only in-frame clones here, not all; method: immunoSEQ multiplex PCR. V and J calls and clone size are copied from that table; D and trimming were computed from the DNA. Among over 250,000 clones listed, approximately 88% were seen once. Between the trimmed V and J ends, which lost 1 base and 8 bases, there was a span of 9 bases. Germline V gene data show CDR1 as LGHDT and CDR2 as YNNKEL (reference sequence). The CDR3 loop spans 14 amino acids. Sequencing used peripheral blood. The TCR sequence derives from a middle-aged man with acute or convalescent COVID-19. The V gene is TRBV3-1 (or the pseudogene TRBV3-2), the J gene TRBJ1-6; TRBD1 is a possible D gene (6 bases). Written as DNA, the CDR3 is TGTGCCAGCAGCCAAGTCAGGGGCGATTCACCCCTCCACTTT. Its translation is CASSQVRGDSPLHF.